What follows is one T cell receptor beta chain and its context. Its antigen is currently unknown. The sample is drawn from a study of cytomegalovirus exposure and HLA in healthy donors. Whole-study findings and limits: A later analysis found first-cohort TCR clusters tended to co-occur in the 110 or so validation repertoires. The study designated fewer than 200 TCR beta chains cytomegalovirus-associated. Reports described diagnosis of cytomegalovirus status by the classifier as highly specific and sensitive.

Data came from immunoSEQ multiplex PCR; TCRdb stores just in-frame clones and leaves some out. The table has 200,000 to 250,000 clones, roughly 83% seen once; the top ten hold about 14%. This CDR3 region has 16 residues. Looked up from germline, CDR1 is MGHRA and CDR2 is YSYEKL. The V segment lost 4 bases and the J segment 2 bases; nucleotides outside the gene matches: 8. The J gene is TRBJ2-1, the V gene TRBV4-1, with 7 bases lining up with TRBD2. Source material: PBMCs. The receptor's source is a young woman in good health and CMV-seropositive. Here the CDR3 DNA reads TGCGCCAGCAGCCCTGGGGACTATCAGGCCTACAATGAGCAGTTCTTC. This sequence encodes CASSPGDYQAYNEQFF.